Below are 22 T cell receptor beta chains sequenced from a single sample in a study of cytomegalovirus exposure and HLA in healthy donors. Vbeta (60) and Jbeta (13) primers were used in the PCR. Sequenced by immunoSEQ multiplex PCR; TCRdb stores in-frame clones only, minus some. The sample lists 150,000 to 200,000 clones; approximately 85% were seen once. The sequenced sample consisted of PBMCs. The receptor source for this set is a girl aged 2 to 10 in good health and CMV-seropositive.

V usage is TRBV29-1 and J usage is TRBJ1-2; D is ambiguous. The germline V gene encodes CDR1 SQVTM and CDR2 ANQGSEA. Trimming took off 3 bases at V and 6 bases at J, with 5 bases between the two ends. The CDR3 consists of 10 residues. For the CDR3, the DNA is TGCAGCGTTGACCATGATGGCTACACCTTC. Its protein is CSVDHDGYTF.

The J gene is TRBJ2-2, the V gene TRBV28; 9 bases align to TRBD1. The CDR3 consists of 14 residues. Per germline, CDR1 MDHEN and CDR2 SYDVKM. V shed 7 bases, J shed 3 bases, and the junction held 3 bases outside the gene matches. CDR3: CASTRTGDTGELFF. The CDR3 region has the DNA TGTGCCAGCACCCGGACAGGGGACACCGGGGAGCTGTTTTTT.

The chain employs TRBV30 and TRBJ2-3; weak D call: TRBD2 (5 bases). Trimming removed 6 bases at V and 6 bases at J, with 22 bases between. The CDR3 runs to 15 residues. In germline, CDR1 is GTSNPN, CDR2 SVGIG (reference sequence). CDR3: CACTRGGTPSDTQYF. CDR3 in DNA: TGTGCCTGCACCCGTGGAGGAACCCCTTCGGATACGCAGTATTTT.

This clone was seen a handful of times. CDR3 in amino acids: CASQGETQYF. The CDR3 nucleotides read TGCGCCAGCCAGGGAGAGACCCAGTACTTC. V usage is TRBV5-1 and J usage is TRBJ2-5; tentatively, D is TRBD1 (5 bases). Germline V gene lookup returns CDR1 SGHRS and CDR2 YFSETQ. This CDR3 is 10 amino acids long. Trimming shortened V by 7 bases and J by 4 bases, and 5 bases separated the two germline ends.

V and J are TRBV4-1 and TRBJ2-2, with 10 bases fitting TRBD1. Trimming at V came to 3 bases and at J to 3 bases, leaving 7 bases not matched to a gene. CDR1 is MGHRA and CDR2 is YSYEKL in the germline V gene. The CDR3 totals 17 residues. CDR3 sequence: CASSHKRTGGDTGELFF. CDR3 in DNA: TGCGCCAGCAGCCATAAAAGGACAGGGGGGGACACCGGGGAGCTGTTTTTT.

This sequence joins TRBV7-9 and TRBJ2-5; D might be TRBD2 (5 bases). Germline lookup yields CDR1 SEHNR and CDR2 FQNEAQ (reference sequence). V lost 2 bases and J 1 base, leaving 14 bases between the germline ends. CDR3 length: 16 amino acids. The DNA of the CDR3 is TGTGCCAGCAGCTTATACGGAGGCCCACTCCAAGAGACCCAGTACTTC. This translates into CASSLYGGPLQETQYF.

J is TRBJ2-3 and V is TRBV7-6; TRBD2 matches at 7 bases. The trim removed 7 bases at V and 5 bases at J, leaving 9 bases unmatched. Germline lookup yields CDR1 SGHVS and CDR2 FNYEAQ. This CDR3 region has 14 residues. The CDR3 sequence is CASNKRTSRDTQYF. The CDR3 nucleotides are TGTGCCAGCAACAAAAGGACTAGTAGAGATACGCAGTATTTT. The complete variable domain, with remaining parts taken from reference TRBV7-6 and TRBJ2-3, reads GAGVSQSPRYKVTKRGQDVALRCDPISGHVSLYWYRQALGQGPEFLTYFNYEAQQDKSGLPNDRFSAERPEGSISTLTIQRTEQRDSAMYRCASNKRTSRDTQYFGPGTRLTVL.

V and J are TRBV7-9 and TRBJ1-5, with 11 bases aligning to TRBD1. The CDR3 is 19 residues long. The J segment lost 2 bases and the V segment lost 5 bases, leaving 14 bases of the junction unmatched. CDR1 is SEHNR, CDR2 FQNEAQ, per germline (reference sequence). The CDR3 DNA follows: TGTGCCAGCAGCGGCGGGACAGGGGGTAACCCCTACGGCAATCAGCCCCAGCATTTT. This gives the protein CASSGGTGGNPYGNQPQHF.

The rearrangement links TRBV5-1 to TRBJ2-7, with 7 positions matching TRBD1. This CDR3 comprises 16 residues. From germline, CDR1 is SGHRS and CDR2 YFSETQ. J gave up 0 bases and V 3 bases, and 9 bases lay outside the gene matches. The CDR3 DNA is TGCGCCAGCAGCTCCCCAAGGGGGCAGGTCTCCTACGAGCAGTACTTC. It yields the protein CASSSPRGQVSYEQYF.

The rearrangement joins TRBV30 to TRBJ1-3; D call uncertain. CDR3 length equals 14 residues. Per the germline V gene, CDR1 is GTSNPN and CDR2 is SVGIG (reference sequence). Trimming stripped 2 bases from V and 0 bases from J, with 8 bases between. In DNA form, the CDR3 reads TGTGCCTGGAGTCACAGTACCTCTGGAAACACCATATATTTT. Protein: CAWSHSTSGNTIYF.

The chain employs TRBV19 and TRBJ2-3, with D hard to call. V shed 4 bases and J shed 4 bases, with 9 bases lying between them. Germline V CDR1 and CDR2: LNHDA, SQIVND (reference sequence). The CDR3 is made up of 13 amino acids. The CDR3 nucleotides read TGTGCCAGTAGTAGATTCGCGGCAGATACGCAGTATTTT. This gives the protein CASSRFAADTQYF. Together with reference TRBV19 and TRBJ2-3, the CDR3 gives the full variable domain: DGGITQSPKYLFRKEGQNVTLSCEQNLNHDAMYWYRQDPGQGLRLIYYSQIVNDFQKGDIAEGYSVSREKKESFPLTVTSAQKNPTAFYLCASSRFAADTQYFGPGTRLTVL.

CDR3 region: CASSPSQGAEAFF. CDR3 DNA sequence: TGTGCCAGCAGCCCCAGCCAGGGGGCTGAAGCTTTCTTT. V and J are TRBV9 and TRBJ1-1; 7 positions match TRBD1. Germline CDR1 and CDR2: SGDLS and YYNGEE. CDR3 length equals 13 residues. With V trimmed by 4 bases and J by 6 bases, 6 bases remained unmatched.

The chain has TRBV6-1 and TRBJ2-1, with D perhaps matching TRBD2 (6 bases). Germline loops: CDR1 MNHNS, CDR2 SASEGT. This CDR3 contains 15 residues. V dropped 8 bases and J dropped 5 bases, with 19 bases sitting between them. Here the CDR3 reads CASSVTSGSHNEQFF. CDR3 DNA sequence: TGTGCCAGCTCAGTGACCAGCGGGTCACACAATGAGCAGTTCTTC.

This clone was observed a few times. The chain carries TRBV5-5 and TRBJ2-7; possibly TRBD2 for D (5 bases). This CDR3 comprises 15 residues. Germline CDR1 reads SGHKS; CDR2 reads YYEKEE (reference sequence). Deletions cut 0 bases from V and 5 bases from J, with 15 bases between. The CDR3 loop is CASSLVVPGYNEQYF. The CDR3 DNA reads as TGTGCCAGCAGCTTGGTTGTGCCGGGGTACAACGAGCAGTACTTC.

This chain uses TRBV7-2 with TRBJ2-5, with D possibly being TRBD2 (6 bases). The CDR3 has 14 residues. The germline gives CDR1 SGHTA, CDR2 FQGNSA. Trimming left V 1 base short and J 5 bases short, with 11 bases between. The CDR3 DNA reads TGTGCCAGCAGCTTAGTACTAGCTCGGGAGACCCAGTACTTC. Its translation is CASSLVLARETQYF.

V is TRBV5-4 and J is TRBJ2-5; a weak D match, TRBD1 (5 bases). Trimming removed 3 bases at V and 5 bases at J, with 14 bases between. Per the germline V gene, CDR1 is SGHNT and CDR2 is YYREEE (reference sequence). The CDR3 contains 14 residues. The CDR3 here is CASSSDSALETQYF. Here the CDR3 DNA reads TGTGCCAGCAGCTCCGACAGTGCGTTGGAGACCCAGTACTTC.

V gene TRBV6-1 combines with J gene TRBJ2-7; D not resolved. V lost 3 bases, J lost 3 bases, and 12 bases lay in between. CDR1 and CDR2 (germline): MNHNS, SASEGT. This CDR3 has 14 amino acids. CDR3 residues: CASSDRKKIYEQYF. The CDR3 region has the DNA TGTGCCAGCAGTGACAGGAAAAAAATCTACGAGCAGTACTTC.

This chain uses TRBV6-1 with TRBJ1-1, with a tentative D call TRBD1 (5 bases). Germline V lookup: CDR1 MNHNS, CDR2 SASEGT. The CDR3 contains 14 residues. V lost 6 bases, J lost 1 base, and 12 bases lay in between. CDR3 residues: CASRVQDKNTEAFF. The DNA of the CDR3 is TGTGCCAGCAGAGTACAGGATAAGAACACTGAAGCTTTCTTT.

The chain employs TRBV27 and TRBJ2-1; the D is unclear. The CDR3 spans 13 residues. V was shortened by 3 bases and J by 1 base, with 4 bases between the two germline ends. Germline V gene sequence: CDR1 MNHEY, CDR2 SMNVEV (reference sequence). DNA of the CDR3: TGTGCCAGCAGTTTTAATTCCTACAATGAGCAGTTCTTC. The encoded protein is CASSFNSYNEQFF.

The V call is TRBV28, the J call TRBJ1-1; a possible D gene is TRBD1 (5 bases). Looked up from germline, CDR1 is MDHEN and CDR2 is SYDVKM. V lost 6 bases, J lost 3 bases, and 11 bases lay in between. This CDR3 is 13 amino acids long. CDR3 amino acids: CASSRQRYTEAFF. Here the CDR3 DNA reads TGTGCCAGCAGCAGACAGCGATACACTGAAGCTTTCTTT. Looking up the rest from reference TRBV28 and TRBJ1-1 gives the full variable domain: DVKVTQSSRYLVKRTGEKVFLECVQDMDHENMFWYRQDPGLGLRLIYFSYDVKMKEKGDIPEGYSVSREKKERFSLILESASTNQTSMYLCASSRQRYTEAFFGQGTRLTVV.

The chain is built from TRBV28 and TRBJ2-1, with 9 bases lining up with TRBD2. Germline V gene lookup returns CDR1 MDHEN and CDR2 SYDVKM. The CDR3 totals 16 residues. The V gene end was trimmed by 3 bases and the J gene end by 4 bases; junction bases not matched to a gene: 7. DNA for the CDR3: TGTGCCAGCAGTTTCCCGGCTAGCGGGGTTTACAATGAGCAGTTCTTC. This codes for CASSFPASGVYNEQFF.

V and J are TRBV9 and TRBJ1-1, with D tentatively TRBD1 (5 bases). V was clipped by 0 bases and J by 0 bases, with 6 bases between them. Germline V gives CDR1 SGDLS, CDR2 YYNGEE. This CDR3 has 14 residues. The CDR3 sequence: CASSVGGVNTEAFF. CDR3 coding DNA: TGTGCCAGCAGCGTAGGGGGGGTGAACACTGAAGCTTTCTTT.